This T cell receptor beta chain originates from a study of control samples from healthy donors and cancer patients. Per the germline V gene, CDR1 is LNHDA and CDR2 is SQIVND (reference sequence). The CDR3 loop spans 15 amino acids. With 6 bases removed from V and 10 bases from J, the gap between germline ends came to 21 bases. Assay: immunoSEQ multiplex PCR; the TCRdb copy retains only in-frame clones and omits some. The sample yields 110,000 to 150,000 clones, 75% to 90% seen once. Sequences were obtained from blood. The V gene is TRBV19, the J gene TRBJ1-4; D may be TRBD1 (5 bases). The sequence was obtained from a man younger than 40 in good health. CDR3 sequence reads: CASSPPQGIFVKLFF. The CDR3 DNA sequence: TGTGCCAGTAGCCCGCCGCAGGGTATTTTTGTAAAACTGTTTTTT.